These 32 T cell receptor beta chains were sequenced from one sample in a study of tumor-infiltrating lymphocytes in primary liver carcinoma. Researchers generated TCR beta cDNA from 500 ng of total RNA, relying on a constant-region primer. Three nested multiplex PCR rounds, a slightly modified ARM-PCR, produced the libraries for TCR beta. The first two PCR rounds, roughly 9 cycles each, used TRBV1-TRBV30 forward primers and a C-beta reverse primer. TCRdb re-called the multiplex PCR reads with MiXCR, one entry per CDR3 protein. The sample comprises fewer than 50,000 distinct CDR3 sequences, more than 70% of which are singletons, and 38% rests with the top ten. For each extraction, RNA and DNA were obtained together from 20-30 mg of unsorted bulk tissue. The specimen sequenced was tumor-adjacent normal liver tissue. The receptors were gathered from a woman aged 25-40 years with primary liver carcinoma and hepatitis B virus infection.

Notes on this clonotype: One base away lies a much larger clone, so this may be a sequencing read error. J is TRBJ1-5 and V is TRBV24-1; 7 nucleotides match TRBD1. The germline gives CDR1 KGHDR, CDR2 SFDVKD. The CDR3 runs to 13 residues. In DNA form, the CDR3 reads TGTGCCACCAGTGATCCAGGGGGGTGGCCCCTGCATTTT. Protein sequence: CATSDPGGWPLHF.

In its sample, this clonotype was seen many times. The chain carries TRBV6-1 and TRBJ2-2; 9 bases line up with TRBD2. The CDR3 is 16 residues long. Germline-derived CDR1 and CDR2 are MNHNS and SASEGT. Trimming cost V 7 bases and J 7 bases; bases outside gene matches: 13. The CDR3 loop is CASKAGGLGVGGELFF. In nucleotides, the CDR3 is TGTGCCAGCAAGGCGGGAGGGCTCGGGGTCGGCGGGGAGCTGTTTTTT.

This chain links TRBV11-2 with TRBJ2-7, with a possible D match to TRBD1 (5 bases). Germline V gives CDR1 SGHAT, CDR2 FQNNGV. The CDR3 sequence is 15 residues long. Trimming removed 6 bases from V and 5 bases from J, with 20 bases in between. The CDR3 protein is CASSLRWTWENEQYF. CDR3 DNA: TGTGCCAGCAGTTTACGATGGACATGGGAAAACGAGCAGTACTTC. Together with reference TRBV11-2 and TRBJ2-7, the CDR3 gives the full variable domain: EAGVAQSPRYKIIEKRQSVAFWCNPISGHATLYWYQQILGQGPKLLIQFQNNGVVDDSQLPKDRFSAERLKGVDSTLKIQPAKLEDSAVYLCASSLRWTWENEQYFGPGTRLTVT.

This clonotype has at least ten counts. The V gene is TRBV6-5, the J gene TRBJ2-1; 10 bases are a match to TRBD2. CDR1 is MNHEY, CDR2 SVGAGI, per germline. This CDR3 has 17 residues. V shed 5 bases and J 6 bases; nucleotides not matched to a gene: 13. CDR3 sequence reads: CASSTLSGGLAANEQFF. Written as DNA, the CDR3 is TGTGCCAGCAGTACCCTTTCCGGCGGACTAGCGGCCAATGAGCAGTTCTTC.

The CDR3 is CASSVGSGGAEQFF. DNA of the CDR3: TGCGCCAGCAGTGTAGGTAGCGGGGGAGCTGAGCAGTTCTTC. This chain joins TRBV10-2 and TRBJ2-1; 9 bases match TRBD2. The CDR3 consists of 14 residues. V gave up 4 bases and J gave up 9 bases; unmatched junction bases: 7. Germline V CDR1 and CDR2: WSHSY, SAAADI.

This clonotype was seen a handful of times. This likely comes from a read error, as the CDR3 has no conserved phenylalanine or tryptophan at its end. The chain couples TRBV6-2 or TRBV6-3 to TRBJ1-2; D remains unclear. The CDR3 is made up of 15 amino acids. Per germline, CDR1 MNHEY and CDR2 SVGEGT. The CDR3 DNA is TGTGCCAGCAGATACGCAACGTCTTCTAACTATGGTTACACCTCC. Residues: CASRYATSSNYGYTS.

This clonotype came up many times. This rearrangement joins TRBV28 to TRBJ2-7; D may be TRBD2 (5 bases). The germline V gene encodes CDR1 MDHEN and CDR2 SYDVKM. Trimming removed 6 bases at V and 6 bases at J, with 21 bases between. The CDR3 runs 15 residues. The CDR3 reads CASSPPGNRNGEQYF. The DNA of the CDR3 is TGTGCCAGCAGCCCTCCCGGGAACAGAAACGGCGAGCAGTACTTC.

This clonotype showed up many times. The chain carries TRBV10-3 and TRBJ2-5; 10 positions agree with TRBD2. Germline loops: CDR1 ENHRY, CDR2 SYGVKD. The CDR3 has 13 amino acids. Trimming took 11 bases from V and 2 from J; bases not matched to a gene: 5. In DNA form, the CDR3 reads TGTGCCGCAGGACTAGCGGTACAAGAGACCCAGTACTTC. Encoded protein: CAAGLAVQETQYF.

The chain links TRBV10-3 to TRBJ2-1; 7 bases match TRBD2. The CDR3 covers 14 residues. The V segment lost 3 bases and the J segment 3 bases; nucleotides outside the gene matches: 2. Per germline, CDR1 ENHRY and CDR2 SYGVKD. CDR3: CAISDTSDYNEQFF. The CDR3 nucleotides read TGTGCCATCAGTGATACTAGCGACTACAATGAGCAGTTCTTC.

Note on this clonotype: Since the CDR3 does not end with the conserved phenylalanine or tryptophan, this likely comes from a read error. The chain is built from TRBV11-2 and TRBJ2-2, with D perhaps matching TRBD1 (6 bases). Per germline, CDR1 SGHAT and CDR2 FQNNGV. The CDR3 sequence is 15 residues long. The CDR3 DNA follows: TGTGTCAACAGCTTAGGGGGACATAACACCGGGGAACTGTTTATT. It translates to CVNSLGGHNTGELFI.

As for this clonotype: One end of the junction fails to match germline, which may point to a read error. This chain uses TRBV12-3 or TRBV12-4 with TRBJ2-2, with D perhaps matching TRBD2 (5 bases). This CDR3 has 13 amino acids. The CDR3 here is CASSPTYTGELLF. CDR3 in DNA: TGTGCCAGCAGCCCTACATACACCGGGGAGCTGTTATTT.

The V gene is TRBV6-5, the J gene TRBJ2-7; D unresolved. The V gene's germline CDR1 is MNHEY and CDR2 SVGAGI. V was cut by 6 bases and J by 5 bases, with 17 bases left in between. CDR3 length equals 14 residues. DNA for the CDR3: TGTGCCAGCAGCCTCTTACAGATGAAGAACGAGCAGTACTTC. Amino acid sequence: CASSLLQMKNEQYF.

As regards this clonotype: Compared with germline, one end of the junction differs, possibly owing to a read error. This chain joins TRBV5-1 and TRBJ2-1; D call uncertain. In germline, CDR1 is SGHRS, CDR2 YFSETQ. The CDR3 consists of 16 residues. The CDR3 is CTSSLYFTASYNEQFF. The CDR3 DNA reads TGCACCAGCAGCTTGTATTTCACGGCCTCCTACAATGAGCAGTTCTTC.

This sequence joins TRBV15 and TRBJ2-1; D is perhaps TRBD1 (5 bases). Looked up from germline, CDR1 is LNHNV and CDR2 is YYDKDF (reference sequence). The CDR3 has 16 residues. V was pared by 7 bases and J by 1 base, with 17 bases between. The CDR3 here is CATNSDYRSSYNEQFF. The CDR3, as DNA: TGTGCCACCAACAGTGATTACAGGAGTTCCTACAATGAGCAGTTCTTC. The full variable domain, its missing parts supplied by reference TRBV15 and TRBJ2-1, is DAMVIQNPRYQVTQFGKPVTLSCSQTLNHNVMYWYQQKSSQAPKLLFHYYDKDFNNEADTPDNFQSRRPNTSFCFLDIRSPGLGDTAMYLCATNSDYRSSYNEQFFGPGTRLTVL.

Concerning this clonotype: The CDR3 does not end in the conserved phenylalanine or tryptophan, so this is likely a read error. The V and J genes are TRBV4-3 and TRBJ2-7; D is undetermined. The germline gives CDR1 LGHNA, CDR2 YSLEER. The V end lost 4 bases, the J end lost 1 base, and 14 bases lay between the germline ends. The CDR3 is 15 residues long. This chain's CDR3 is CASSRDFPRSYEQYL. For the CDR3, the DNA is TGCGCCAGCAGCCGAGATTTTCCAAGGTCCTACGAGCAGTACCTC.

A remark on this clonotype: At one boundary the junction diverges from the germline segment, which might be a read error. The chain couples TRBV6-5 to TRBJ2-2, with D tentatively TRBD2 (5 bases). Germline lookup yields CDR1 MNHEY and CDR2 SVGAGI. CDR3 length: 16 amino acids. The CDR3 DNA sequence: TGTGTCAGCAGGTGGACTTGCGCCCGAGGCACCGGGGAGCTGTTTTTT. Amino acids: CVSRWTCARGTGELFF.

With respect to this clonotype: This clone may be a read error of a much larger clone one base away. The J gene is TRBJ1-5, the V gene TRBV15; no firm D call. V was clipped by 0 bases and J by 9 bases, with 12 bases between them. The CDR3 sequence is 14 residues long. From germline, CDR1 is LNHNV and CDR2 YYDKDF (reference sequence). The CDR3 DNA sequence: TGTGCCACCAGCAGAGATAGGGTTCGGAGGCCCCAGCATTTT. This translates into CATSRDRVRRPQHF.

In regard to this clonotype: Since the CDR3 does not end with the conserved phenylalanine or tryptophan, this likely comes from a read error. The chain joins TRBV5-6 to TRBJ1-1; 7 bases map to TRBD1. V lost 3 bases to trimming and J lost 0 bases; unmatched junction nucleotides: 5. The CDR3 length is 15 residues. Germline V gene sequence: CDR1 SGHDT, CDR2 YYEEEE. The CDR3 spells CASSWWDRLNTEAFL. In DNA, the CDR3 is TGTGCCAGCAGCTGGTGGGACAGACTGAACACTGAAGCTTTCTTG.

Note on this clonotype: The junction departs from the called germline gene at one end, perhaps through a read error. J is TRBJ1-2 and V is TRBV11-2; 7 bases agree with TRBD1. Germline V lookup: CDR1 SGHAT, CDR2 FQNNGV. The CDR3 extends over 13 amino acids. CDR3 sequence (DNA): TGTGTTGGCACTCAGGGGGGGGGTGGAGGCTACGCCTTC. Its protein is CVGTQGGGGGYAF.

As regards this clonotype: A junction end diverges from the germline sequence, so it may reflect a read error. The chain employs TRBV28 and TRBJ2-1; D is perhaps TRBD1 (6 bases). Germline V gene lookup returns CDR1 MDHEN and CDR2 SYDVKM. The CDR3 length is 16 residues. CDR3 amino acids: CAGSFEGWQGWKEQFF. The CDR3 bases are TGTGCCGGCAGTTTCGAGGGGTGGCAGGGGTGGAAAGAGCAGTTCTTC.

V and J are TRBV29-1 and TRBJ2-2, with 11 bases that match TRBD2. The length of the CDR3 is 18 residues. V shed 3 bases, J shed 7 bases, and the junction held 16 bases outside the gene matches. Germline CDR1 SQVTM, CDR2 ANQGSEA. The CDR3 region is CSVDEGTSGEDGIGELFF. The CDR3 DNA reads TGCAGCGTTGATGAGGGGACTAGCGGAGAGGACGGCATCGGGGAGCTGTTTTTT.

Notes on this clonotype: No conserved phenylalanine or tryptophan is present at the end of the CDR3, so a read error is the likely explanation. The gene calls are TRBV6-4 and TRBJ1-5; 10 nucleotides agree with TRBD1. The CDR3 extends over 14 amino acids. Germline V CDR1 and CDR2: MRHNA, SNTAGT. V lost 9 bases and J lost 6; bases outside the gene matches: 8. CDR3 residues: CARSRTGGVQPQHS. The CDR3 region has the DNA TGTGCCAGGTCCCGGACAGGGGGTGTTCAGCCCCAGCATTCT.

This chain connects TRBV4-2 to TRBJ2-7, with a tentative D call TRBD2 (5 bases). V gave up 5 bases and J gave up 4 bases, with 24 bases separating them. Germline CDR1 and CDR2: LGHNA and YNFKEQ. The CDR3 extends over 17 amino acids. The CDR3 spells CASSTGEPEGDVYEQYF. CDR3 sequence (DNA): TGTGCCAGCAGCACTGGGGAGCCAGAGGGAGATGTTTACGAGCAGTACTTC.

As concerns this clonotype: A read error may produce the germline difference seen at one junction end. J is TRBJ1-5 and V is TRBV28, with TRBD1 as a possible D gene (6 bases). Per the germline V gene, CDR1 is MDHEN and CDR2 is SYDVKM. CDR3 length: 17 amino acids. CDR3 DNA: TGCGCCAGCAGTTTAAGCCGGGGCGGGGGGGGCAATGAGCCCCAGCATTTT. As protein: CASSLSRGGGGNEPQHF.

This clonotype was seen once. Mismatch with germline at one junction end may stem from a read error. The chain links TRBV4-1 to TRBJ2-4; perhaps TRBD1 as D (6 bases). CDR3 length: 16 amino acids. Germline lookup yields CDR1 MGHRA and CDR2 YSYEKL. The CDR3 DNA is TGCGCCAGCAGCCCAGAGACGAATAGGGACACGAACAAGTGGCACTTC. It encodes CASSPETNRDTNKWHF.

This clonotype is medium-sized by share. CDR3 sequence: CASSNGLGSSYEQYF. The DNA of the CDR3 is TGTGCCAGCAGCAACGGACTAGGATCATCCTACGAGCAGTACTTC. This sequence joins TRBV11-2 and TRBJ2-7, with 7 bases fitting TRBD2. The germline CDR1 and CDR2 sequences are SGHAT and FQNNGV. Germline trimming cut 5 bases from V and 1 base from J; bases unmatched to any gene: 8. CDR3 length: 15 residues.

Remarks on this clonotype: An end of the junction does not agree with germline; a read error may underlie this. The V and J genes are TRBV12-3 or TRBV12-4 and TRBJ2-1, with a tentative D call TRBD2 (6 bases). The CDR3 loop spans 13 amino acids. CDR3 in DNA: TGTGCCAGCAGCATGCGTAGCGGCAATGAGCATTTCTTC. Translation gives CASSMRSGNEHFF.

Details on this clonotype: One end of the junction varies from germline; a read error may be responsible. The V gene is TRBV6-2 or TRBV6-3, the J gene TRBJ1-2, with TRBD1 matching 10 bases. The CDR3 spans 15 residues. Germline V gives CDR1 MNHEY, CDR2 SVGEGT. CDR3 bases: TGTGCCAGCAGACAGCGGACAGGGGGGAACTATGGTTACACCTTC. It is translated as CASRQRTGGNYGYTF.

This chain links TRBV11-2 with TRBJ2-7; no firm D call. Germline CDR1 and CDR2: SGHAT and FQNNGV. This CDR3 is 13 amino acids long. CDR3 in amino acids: CNSSLQKTYEQYF. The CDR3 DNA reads TGTAACAGCAGCTTACAGAAGACCTACGAGCAGTACTTC. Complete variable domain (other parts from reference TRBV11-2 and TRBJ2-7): EAGVAQSPRYKIIEKRQSVAFWCNPISGHATLYWYQQILGQGPKLLIQFQNNGVVDDSQLPKDRFSAERLKGVDSTLKIQPAKLEDSAVYLCNSSLQKTYEQYFGPGTRLTVT.

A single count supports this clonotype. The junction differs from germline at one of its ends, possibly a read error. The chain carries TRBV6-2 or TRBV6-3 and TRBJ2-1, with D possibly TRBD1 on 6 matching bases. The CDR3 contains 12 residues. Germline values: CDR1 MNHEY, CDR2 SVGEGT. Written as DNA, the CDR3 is TGTGCCAGCAATGGCAGGGGCAATGAGCAGCTCTTC. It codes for CASNGRGNEQLF.

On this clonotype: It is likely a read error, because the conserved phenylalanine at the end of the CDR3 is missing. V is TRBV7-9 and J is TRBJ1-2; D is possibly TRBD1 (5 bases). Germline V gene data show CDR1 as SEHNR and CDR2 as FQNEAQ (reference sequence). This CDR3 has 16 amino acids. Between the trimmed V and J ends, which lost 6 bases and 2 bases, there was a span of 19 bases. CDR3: CASSLPTWTPNYGYTS. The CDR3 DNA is TGTGCCAGCAGTTTACCGACGTGGACACCCAACTATGGCTACACCTCC.

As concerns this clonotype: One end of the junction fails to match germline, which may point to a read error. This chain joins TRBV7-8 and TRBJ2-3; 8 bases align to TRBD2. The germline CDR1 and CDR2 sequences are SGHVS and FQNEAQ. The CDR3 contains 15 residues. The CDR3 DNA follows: TGTGCCAACAGCTTACAAGCGGGAGCCTCTGATACGCAGTATTTT. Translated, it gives CANSLQAGASDTQYF. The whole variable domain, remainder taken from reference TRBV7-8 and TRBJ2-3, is GAGVSQSPRYKVAKRGQDVALRCDPISGHVSLFWYQQALGQGPEFLTYFQNEAQLDKSGLPSDRFFAERPEGSVSTLKIQRTQQEDSAVYLCANSLQAGASDTQYFGPGTRLTVL.